These 11 T cell receptor beta chains share one sample of origin, sequenced in a study of T cells in Graves' hyperthyroidism and ophthalmopathy. RNA transcripts provided the source from which TCR beta CDR3 regions were amplified. When the TCR CDR3 underwent first-round RT-PCR, the HTBI primer set was used. MiXCR, run by TCRdb on the multiplex PCR reads, gives a single entry per CDR3 protein. This table holds tens of thousands of distinct CDR3 sequences, around half found once. The source material was blood. The receptor set was obtained from a man in his forties or fifties with Graves' ophthalmopathy.

The table lists this clonotype with many counts. This chain joins TRBV27 and TRBJ2-5, with 7 bases matching TRBD1. The V gene's germline CDR1 is MNHEY and CDR2 SMNVEV (reference sequence). The CDR3 covers 14 residues. After removal of 10 bases from V and 0 bases from J, the junction contained 8 bases not matched to a gene. Here the CDR3 reads CATQRGTDQETQYF. The CDR3 DNA reads as TGTGCCACCCAAAGGGGGACAGACCAAGAGACCCAGTACTTC.

This clonotype was recorded once. The CDR3 sequence is CASSPGLGSGVNEQFF. In DNA, the CDR3 is TGTGCCAGCAGCCCAGGTTTAGGTTCGGGGGTTAATGAGCAGTTCTTC. V is TRBV7-6 and J is TRBJ2-1; the D gene is possibly TRBD2 (6 bases). The V gene's germline CDR1 is SGHVS and CDR2 FNYEAQ. Trimming removed 5 bases at V and 7 bases at J, with 21 bases between. The CDR3 covers 16 residues.

This clonotype was seen repeatedly, ten times or more. The rearrangement links TRBV7-3 to TRBJ2-3; TRBD2 aligns across 14 bases. Germline V gene data show CDR1 as SGHTA and CDR2 as FQGTGA. V lost 6 bases, J lost 0 bases, and 11 bases stayed unmatched. The CDR3 length is 19 residues. DNA for the CDR3: TGTGCCAGCAGTTCTCCCGGGACTAGCGGGGGTCTGAGCACAGATACGCAGTATTTT. This translates into CASSSPGTSGGLSTDTQYF.

In this sample, this clonotype turned up many times. The gene calls are TRBV4-1 and TRBJ1-6; D possibly corresponds to TRBD1 (6 bases). The CDR3 extends over 17 amino acids. Germline CDR1 MGHRA, CDR2 YSYEKL. V shed 0 bases and J shed 7 bases, with 16 bases lying between them. The CDR3 DNA reads TGCGCCAGCAGCCAAGATCGTAACAGGGCGGAGAATTCACCCCTCCACTTT. Translating gives CASSQDRNRAENSPLHF.

This clonotype was counted ten times or more. This chain joins TRBV11-3 and TRBJ2-1, with 8 nucleotides matching TRBD2. Germline V gives CDR1 SGHNT, CDR2 YENEEA. The trim removed 1 base at V and 7 bases at J, leaving 9 bases unmatched. The CDR3 contains 16 residues. CDR3 in amino acids: CASSLGSGRGENEQFF. The CDR3, as DNA: TGTGCCAGCAGCTTAGGGTCCGGGAGGGGGGAGAATGAGCAGTTCTTC.

In the case of this clonotype: It is unclear where the CDR3 begins or ends on the DNA, so no DNA is shown, and the CDR3 is as TCRdb lists it. V is TRBV7-8 and J is TRBJ2-7; TRBD1, the table's D call, lacks a check against the DNA. CDR1 SGHVS and CDR2 FQNEAQ come from the germline V gene. The CDR3 totals 22 residues, both ends included. The CDR3 protein is CASSSTRRDTEAFFGQAYEQYF.

V gene TRBV7-8 combines with J gene TRBJ2-7; 7 bases are a match to TRBD2. Germline V gene data show CDR1 as SGHVS and CDR2 as FQNEAQ. V dropped 2 bases and J dropped 2; count of bases not matched to a gene: 6. The CDR3 loop spans 15 amino acids. CDR3 residues: CASSLRGEGTYEQYF. Here the CDR3 DNA reads TGTGCCAGCAGCTTACGGGGGGAGGGGACCTACGAGCAGTACTTC.

The rearrangement uses TRBV20-1 and TRBJ2-1; 11 nucleotides line up with TRBD2. Germline CDR1 DFQATT, CDR2 SNEGSKA (reference sequence). The CDR3 spans 15 residues. V lost 4 bases and J lost 7; bases outside the gene matches: 9. The CDR3 sequence is CSANDLAGGRNEQFF. CDR3 nucleotides: TGCAGTGCTAACGACCTAGCGGGAGGAAGGAATGAGCAGTTCTTC.

This clonotype was seen once. This may stem from a read error, because a much larger clone lies one nucleotide away. The chain employs TRBV27 and TRBJ1-1; 8 nucleotides agree with TRBD1. Germline V gene lookup returns CDR1 MNHEY and CDR2 SMNVEV (reference sequence). CDR3 size: 14 residues. The CDR3 loop reads CAGSSDRVFTEAFF. CDR3 nucleotide sequence: TGTGCCGGCAGTTCGGACAGGGTATTCACTGAAGCTTTCTTT.

This clonotype was seen at least ten times. The chain uses TRBV7-2 and TRBJ2-1; D is unresolved. Looked up from germline, CDR1 is SGHTA and CDR2 is FQGNSA. V lost 6 bases, J lost 0 bases, and 6 bases lay in between. The CDR3 sequence is 13 residues long. CDR3 amino acids: CASRRSSYNEQFF. As DNA, the CDR3 is TGTGCCAGCAGGAGGAGCTCCTACAATGAGCAGTTCTTC.

This clonotype was counted many times. The chain recombines TRBV4-2 with TRBJ2-5; D unresolved. V dropped 0 bases and J dropped 4 bases, with 12 bases sitting between them. This CDR3 has 15 amino acids. CDR1 LGHNA and CDR2 YNFKEQ come from the germline V gene. CDR3 DNA: TGTGCCAGCAGCCAAGAATCGGATCCCGGAGAGACCCAGTACTTC. This gives the protein CASSQESDPGETQYF.